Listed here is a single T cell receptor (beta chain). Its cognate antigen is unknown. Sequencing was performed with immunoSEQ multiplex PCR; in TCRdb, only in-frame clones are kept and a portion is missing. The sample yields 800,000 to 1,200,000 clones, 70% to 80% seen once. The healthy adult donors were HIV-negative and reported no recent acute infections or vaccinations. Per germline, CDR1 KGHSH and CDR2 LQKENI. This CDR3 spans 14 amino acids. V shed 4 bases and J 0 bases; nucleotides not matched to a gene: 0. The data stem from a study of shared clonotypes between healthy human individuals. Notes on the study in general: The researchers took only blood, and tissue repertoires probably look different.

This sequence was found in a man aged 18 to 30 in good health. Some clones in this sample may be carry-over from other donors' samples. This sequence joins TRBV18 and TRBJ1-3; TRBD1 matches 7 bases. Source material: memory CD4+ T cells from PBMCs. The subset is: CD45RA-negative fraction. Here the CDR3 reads CASSRDSSGNTIYF. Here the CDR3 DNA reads TGTGCCAGCTCACGGGACAGCTCTGGAAACACCATATATTTT. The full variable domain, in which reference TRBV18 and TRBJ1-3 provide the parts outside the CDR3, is NAGVMQNPRHLVRRRGQEARLRCSPMKGHSHVYWYRQLPEEGLKFMVYLQKENIIDESGMPKERFSAEFPKEGPSILRIQQVVRGDSAAYFCASSRDSSGNTIYFGEGSWLTVV.